The clone carrying this T cell receptor (beta chain) was counted between two and nine times. This specimen belongs to a study of regulatory T cells in long-lasting Graves disease. Library construction for TCR beta used iRepertoire HTBI primers and Arm-PCR of CDR3 regions. One entry per CDR3 protein results from TCRdb running MiXCR on the multiplex PCR reads. The data show 520,000 or so distinct CDR3 sequences, with about 11% seen just once and over 7% held by the top ten. Trimming cost V 1 base and J 4 bases; bases outside gene matches: 12. Germline assignment: CDR1 LNHDA and CDR2 SQIVND (reference sequence). The CDR3 spans 17 residues. The time point was: newly diagnosed GD, antithyroid drugs for less than 3 months. PBMC-extracted RNA yielded the TCR library. Patients came through an endocrinology department, and that department was in Xi'an, China. These sequences were also reported in another study, on T cells in Graves' hyperthyroidism and ophthalmopathy. As that study records: Hyperthyroidism of Graves' type that showed no ophthalmopathy progression within 18 months was stable. The primer set for the first-round RT-PCR of the TCR CDR3 was HTBI. A model of 13 V-J pairs discriminated ophthalmopathy from stable hyperthyroidism.

This specimen consisted of peripheral blood mononuclear cells (PBMCs), obtained at new diagnosis, from a patient treated with antithyroid drugs. The sequence was collected from a woman aged 25-40 years with Graves disease. The chain is built from TRBV19 and TRBJ1-1; 7 nucleotides align to TRBD1. The CDR3 protein is CASSIGTGWDVGTEAFF. The CDR3 DNA reads TGTGCCAGTAGTATAGGGACAGGTTGGGATGTTGGCACTGAAGCTTTCTTT. Combining the CDR3 with reference TRBV19 and TRBJ1-1 gives the whole variable domain DGGITQSPKYLFRKEGQNVTLSCEQNLNHDAMYWYRQDPGQGLRLIYYSQIVNDFQKGDIAEGYSVSREKKESFPLTVTSAQKNPTAFYLCASSIGTGWDVGTEAFFGQGTRLTVV.